The present entry profiles one TCR beta chain with its context. Its antigen is not known. This CDR3 contains 16 residues. Germline-derived CDR1 and CDR2 are MNHEY and SMNVEV (reference sequence). V was cut by 5 bases and J by 5 bases, with 16 bases left in between. This entry belongs to a study of shared clonotypes between healthy human individuals. The study's findings and limits: In a handful of donors, around 5% of naive CD4 clonotypes appeared in common.

The assay was immunoSEQ multiplex PCR, and TCRdb's table has in-frame clones only and misses some. The sample lists some 1.1 million clones; approximately 77% were seen once. Donors were Caucasian adults residing in Nashville, Tennessee, USA. The sequenced sample consisted of memory CD4+ T cells from PBMCs. The subset was: CD45RA-negative fraction. The receptor comes from a man between 18 and 29 years old in good health. Some clones in this sample may be carry-over from other donors' samples. The chain uses TRBV27 and TRBJ2-6; D is ambiguous. CDR3: CASSRTSLRRANVLTF. The CDR3 nucleotides are TGTGCCAGCAGTCGGACCTCACTGAGGAGGGCCAACGTCCTGACTTTC. Full variable domain (missing parts from reference TRBV27 and TRBJ2-6): EAQVTQNPRYLITVTGKKLTVTCSQNMNHEYMSWYRQDPGLGLRQIYYSMNVEVTDKGDVPEGYKVSRKEKRNFPLILESPSPNQTSLYFCASSRTSLRRANVLTFGAGSRLTVL.